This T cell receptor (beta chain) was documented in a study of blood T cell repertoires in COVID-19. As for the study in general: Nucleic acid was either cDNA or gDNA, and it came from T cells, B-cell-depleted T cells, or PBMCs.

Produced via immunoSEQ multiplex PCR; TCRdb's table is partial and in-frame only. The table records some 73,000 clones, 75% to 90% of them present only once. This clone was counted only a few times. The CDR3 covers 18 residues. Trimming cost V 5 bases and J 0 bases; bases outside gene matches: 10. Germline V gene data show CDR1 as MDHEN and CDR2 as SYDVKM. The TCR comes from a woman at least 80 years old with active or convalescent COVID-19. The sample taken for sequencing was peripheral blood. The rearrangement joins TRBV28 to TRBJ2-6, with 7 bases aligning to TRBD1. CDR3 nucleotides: TGTGCCAGCAGTCGACTTCAGGGGGAAAGCTCTGGGGCCAACGTCCTGACTTTC. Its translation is CASSRLQGESSGANVLTF.